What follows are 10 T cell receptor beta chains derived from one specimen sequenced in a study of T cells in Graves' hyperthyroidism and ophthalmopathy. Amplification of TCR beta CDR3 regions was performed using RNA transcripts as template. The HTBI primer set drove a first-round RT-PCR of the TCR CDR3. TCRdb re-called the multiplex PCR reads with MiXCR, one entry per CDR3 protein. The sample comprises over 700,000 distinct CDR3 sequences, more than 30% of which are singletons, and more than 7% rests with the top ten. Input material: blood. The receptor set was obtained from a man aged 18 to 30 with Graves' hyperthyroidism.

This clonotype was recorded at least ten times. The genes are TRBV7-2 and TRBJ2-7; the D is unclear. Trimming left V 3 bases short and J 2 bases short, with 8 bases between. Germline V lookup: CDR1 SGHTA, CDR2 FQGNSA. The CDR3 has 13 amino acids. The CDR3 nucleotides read TGTGCCAGCAGCTTTACTGGGGCCTACGAGCAGTACTTC. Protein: CASSFTGAYEQYF.

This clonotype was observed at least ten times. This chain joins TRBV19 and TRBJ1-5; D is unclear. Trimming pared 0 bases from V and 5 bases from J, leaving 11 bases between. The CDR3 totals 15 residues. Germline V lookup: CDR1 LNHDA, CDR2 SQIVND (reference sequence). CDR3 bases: TGTGCCAGTAGTATAGACCCAGACGAGTATCAGCCCCAGCATTTT. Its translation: CASSIDPDEYQPQHF.

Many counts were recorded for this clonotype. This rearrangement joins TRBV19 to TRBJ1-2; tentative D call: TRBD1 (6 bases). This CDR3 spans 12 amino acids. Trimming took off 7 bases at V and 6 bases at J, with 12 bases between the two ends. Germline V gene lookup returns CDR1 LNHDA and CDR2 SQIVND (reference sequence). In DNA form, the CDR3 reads TGTGCCAGTACCGACCAGGGGAATGGCTACACCTTC. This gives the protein CASTDQGNGYTF.

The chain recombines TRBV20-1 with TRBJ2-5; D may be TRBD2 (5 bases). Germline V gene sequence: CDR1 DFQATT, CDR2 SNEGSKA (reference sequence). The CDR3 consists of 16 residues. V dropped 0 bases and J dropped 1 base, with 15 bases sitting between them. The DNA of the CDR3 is TGCAGTGCTAGAGATAGCGCACAAGCCTCCCAAGAGACCCAGTACTTC. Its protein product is CSARDSAQASQETQYF.

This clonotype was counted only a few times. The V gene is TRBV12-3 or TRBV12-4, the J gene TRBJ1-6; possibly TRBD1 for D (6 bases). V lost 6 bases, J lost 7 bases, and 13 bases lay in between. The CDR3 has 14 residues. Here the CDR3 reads CASSTAGVNSPLHF. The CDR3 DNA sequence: TGTGCCAGCAGCACCGCAGGGGTGAATTCACCCCTCCACTTT.

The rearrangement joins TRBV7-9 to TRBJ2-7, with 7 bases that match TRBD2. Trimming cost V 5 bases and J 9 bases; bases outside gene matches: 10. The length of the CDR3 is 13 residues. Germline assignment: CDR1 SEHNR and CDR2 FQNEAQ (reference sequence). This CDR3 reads CASSPREQAGQYF. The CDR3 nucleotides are TGTGCCAGCAGCCCGCGGGAGCAGGCCGGGCAGTACTTC.

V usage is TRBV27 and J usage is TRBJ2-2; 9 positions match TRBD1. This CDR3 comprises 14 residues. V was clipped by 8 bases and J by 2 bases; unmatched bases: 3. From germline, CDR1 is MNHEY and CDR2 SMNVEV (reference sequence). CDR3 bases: TGTGCCAGCGGGACAGGGATCAACACCGGGGAGCTGTTTTTT. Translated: CASGTGINTGELFF.

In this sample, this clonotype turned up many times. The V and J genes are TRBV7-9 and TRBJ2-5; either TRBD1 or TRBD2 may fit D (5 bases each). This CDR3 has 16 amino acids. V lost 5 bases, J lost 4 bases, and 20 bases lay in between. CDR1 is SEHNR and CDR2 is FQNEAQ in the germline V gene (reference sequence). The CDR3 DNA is TGTGCCAGCAGCCCCTGGACCGCCCTGAGGGGAGAGACCCAGTACTTC. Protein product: CASSPWTALRGETQYF.

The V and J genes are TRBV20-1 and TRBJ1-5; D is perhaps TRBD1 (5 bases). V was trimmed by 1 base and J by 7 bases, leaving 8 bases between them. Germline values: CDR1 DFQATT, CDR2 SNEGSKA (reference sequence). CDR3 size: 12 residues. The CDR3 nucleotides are TGCAGTGCTAGAGGAGGGGAACAGCCCCAGCATTTT. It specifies CSARGGEQPQHF.

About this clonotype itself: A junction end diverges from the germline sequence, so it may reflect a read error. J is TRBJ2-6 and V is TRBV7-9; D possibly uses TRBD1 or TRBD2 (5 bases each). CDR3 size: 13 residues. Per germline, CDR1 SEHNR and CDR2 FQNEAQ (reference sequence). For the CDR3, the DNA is TGTGCCAGCAGCTTTGACGGGGCCCGACGGTGGGCTTTC. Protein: CASSFDGARRWAF.